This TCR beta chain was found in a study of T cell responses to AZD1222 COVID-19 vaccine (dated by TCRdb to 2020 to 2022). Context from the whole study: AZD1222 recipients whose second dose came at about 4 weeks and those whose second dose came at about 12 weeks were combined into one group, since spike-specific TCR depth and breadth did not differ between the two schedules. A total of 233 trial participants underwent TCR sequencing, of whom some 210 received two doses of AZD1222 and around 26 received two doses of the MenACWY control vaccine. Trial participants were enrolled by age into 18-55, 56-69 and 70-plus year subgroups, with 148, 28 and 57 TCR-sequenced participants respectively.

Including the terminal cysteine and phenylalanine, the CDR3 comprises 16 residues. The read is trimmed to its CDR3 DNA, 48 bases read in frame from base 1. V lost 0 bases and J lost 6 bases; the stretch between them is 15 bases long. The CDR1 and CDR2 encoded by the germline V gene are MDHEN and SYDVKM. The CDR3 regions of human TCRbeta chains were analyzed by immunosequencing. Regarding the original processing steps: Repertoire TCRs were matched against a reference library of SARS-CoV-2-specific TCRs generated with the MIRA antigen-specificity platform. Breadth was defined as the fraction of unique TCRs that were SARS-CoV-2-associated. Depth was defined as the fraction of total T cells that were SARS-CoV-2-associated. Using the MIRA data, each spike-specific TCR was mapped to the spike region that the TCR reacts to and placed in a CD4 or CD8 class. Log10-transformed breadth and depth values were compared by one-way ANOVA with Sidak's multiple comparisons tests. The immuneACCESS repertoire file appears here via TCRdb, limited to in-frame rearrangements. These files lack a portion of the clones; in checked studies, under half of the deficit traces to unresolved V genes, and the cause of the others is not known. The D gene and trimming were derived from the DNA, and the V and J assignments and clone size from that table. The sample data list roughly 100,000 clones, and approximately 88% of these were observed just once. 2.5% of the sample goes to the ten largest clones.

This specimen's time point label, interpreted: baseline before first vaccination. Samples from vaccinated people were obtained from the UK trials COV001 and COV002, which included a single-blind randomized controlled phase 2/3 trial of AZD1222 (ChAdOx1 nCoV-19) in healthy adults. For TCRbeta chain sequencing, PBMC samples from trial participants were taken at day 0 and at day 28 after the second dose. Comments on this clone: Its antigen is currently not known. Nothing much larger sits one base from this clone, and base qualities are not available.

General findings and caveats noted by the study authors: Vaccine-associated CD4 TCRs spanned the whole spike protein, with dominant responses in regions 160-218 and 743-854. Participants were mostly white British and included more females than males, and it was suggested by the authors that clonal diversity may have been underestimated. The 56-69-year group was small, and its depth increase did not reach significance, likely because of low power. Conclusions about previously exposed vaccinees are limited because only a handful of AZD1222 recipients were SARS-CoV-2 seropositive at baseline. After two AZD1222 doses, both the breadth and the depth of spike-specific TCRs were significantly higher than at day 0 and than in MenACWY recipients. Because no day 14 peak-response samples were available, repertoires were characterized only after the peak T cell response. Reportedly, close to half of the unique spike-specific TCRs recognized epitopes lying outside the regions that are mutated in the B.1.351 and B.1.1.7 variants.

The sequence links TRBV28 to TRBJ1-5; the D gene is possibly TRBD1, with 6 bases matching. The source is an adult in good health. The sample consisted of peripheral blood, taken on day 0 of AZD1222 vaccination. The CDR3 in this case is CASSLWEGGPGQPQHF. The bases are TGTGCCAGCAGTTTATGGGAGGGGGGTCCGGGTCAGCCCCAGCATTTT. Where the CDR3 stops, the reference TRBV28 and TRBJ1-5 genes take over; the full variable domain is DVKVTQSSRYLVKRTGEKVFLECVQDMDHENMFWYRQDPGLGLRLIYFSYDVKMKEKGDIPEGYSVSREKKERFSLILESASTNQTSMYLCASSLWEGGPGQPQHFGDGTRLSIL.